Sequencing of this T cell receptor (beta chain) was carried out in a study of blood T cell repertoires in COVID-19. Measured with immunoSEQ multiplex PCR; TCRdb has only the in-frame clones, and not every one. The sample has about 140,000 clones, approximately 79% seen once; the top ten hold 2.5% to 3%. The CDR3 is 14 residues long. After removal of 3 bases from V and 9 bases from J, the junction contained 1 base not matched to a gene. The germline V gene has CDR1 SGHNT and CDR2 YYREEE (reference sequence). Input material: PBMCs or T cells enriched from blood (not recorded which). This chain joins TRBV5-4 and TRBJ2-1, with 15 bases matching TRBD2. The TCR sequence derives from a woman aged 45-65 years who had recovered from COVID-19. This CDR3 reads CASSSGLAGGEQFF. The CDR3 DNA is TGTGCCAGCAGCTCGGGACTAGCGGGGGGTGAGCAGTTCTTC.